These 13 T cell receptor beta chains share one sample of origin, sequenced in a study of blood T cell repertoires in COVID-19. Repertoires were generated with immunoSEQ multiplex PCR, while TCRdb's copy carries only in-frame clones and drops some. The sample comprises more than 65,000 clones, around 79% of which are singletons, and about a third rests with the top ten. Sequenced material: peripheral blood. These receptors all come from a woman between 70 and 85 years old with acute or convalescent COVID-19.

This sequence joins TRBV15 and TRBJ1-2; 7 nucleotides agree with TRBD1. This CDR3 spans 17 amino acids. CDR1 is LNHNV, CDR2 YYDKDF, per germline (reference sequence). V shed 5 bases and J 5 bases; nucleotides not matched to a gene: 17. The DNA for the CDR3 is TGTGCCACCAGCGAGACGATCCCGGGACAGCGAAAATATGGCTACACCTTC. Translation gives CATSETIPGQRKYGYTF.

This chain links TRBV28 with TRBJ2-2, with 9 bases matching TRBD1. Germline CDR1 MDHEN, CDR2 SYDVKM. CDR3 length equals 16 residues. The trim removed 5 bases at V and 5 bases at J, leaving 9 bases unmatched. CDR3 bases: TGTGCCAGCAGTAGATCCGGGACAGGGAGGACCGGGGAGCTGTTTTTT. Its translation: CASSRSGTGRTGELFF.

This clone appeared a single time. J is TRBJ1-2 and V is TRBV19, with D uncertain. The CDR3 is made up of 16 amino acids. V lost 7 bases and J 0 bases, leaving 18 bases between the germline ends. Germline loops: CDR1 LNHDA, CDR2 SQIVND (reference sequence). The CDR3 DNA sequence: TGTGCCAGTACCCTATACGGAGGCGGTCCTAACTATGGCTACACCTTC. This encodes CASTLYGGGPNYGYTF.

The V and J genes are TRBV12-3 or TRBV12-4 and TRBJ1-5; D unresolved. This CDR3 contains 13 residues. Between the trimmed V and J ends, which lost 3 bases and 4 bases, there was a span of 7 bases. CDR3 sequence reads: CASSLGQNQPQHF. CDR3 sequence (DNA): TGTGCCAGCAGTTTGGGCCAGAATCAGCCCCAGCATTTT.

The chain has TRBV29-1 and TRBJ1-2; D is uncertain. The length of the CDR3 is 12 residues. V was cut by 4 bases and J by 7 bases, with 13 bases left in between. Germline V gene sequence: CDR1 SQVTM, CDR2 ANQGSEA. CDR3 protein: CSVVIASGGYTF. CDR3 nucleotides: TGCAGCGTTGTGATAGCTTCCGGTGGCTACACCTTC.

This clone has only a few counts. The rearrangement joins TRBV18 to TRBJ2-5; D uncertain. Germline V gives CDR1 KGHSH, CDR2 LQKENI. V was clipped by 2 bases and J by 1 base, with 5 bases between them. There are 13 residues in the CDR3. The CDR3 DNA follows: TGTGCCAGCTCACCAAACAGCCAAGAGACCCAGTACTTC. This gives the protein CASSPNSQETQYF.

The chain employs TRBV19 and TRBJ2-4, with D maybe TRBD1 (5 bases). Looked up from germline, CDR1 is LNHDA and CDR2 is SQIVND (reference sequence). V dropped 5 bases and J dropped 4 bases, with 15 bases sitting between them. This CDR3 has 15 amino acids. The CDR3 coding sequence is TGTGCCAGTAGTTCCACTGCAGGGTCAAAAAACATTCAGTACTTC. Translated: CASSSTAGSKNIQYF.

The chain carries TRBV4-1 and TRBJ2-1; maybe TRBD2 (5 bases). This CDR3 has 16 amino acids. Germline V gene sequence: CDR1 MGHRA, CDR2 YSYEKL. Trimming shortened V by 4 bases and J by 0 bases, and 13 bases separated the two germline ends. The CDR3 sequence is CASSLGGGSSYNEQFF. CDR3 coding DNA: TGCGCCAGCAGCCTAGGTGGTGGGAGCTCCTACAATGAGCAGTTCTTC.

V is TRBV7-3 and J is TRBJ2-3; 7 nucleotides line up with TRBD1. The germline CDR1 and CDR2 sequences are SGHTA and FQGTGA. J lost 2 bases, V lost 3 bases, and 2 bases had no gene match. The CDR3 loop spans 14 amino acids. CDR3: CASSFDRDTDTQYF. DNA for the CDR3: TGTGCCAGCAGCTTTGACAGGGACACAGATACGCAGTATTTT.

This chain joins TRBV27 and TRBJ1-2; no clear D. CDR1 is MNHEY, CDR2 SMNVEV, per germline (reference sequence). The CDR3 is 13 residues long. V was cut by 4 bases and J by 8 bases, with 14 bases left in between. The CDR3 sequence: CASSYMGQSGYTF. Here the CDR3 DNA reads TGTGCCAGCAGTTACATGGGCCAGAGCGGCTACACCTTC.

The V gene is TRBV12-3 or TRBV12-4, the J gene TRBJ1-1; TRBD1 is a possible D gene (6 bases). The CDR3 contains 13 residues. Deletions cut 7 bases from V and 5 bases from J, with 14 bases between. The CDR3, as DNA: TGTGCCAGCATAGGGACACCGGGGACTGAAGCTTTCTTT. This sequence encodes CASIGTPGTEAFF.

V and J are TRBV7-6 and TRBJ2-7; D is undetermined. Trimming stripped 8 bases from V and 3 bases from J, with 8 bases between. Germline V lookup: CDR1 SGHVS, CDR2 FNYEAQ. This CDR3 region has 11 residues. The CDR3 loop reads CASFGSYEQYF. CDR3 in DNA: TGTGCCAGCTTTGGTAGCTACGAGCAGTACTTC.

This chain links TRBV15 with TRBJ1-6, with a tentative D call TRBD1 (5 bases). This CDR3 is built from 14 residues. The germline gives CDR1 LNHNV, CDR2 YYDKDF (reference sequence). Trimming removed 1 base from V and 7 bases from J, with 8 bases in between. CDR3 region: CATSRGQQNSPLHF. The CDR3 region has the DNA TGTGCCACCAGCAGAGGACAGCAAAATTCACCCCTCCACTTT.